The next 8 T cell receptor beta chains were all read from a single sample in a study of T cell responses to AZD1222 COVID-19 vaccine. Repertoires were generated with immunoSEQ multiplex PCR, while TCRdb's copy carries only in-frame clones and drops some. The table includes about 42,000 clones, about nine tenths detected once. Sequencing used peripheral blood, obtained 28 days after the second AZD1222 dose. The receptors shown here come from an adult who received the AZD1222 COVID-19 vaccine.

V usage is TRBV5-6 and J usage is TRBJ2-2, with D unclear. CDR1 is SGHDT, CDR2 YYEEEE, per germline. V lost 7 bases and J lost 3, with 7 bases in between. The CDR3 runs to 12 residues. The CDR3 spells CASHFYTGELFF. CDR3 bases: TGTGCCAGCCATTTCTACACCGGGGAGCTGTTTTTT.

The chain combines TRBV4-2 with TRBJ2-5; TRBD2 matches 11 bases. Germline values: CDR1 LGHNA, CDR2 YNFKEQ. This CDR3 contains 15 residues. The ends lost 0 bases at V and 4 bases at J; junction bases unmatched: 1. The CDR3 region has the DNA TGTGCCAGCAGCCAAGATCTAGCGGGGGGAGAGACCCAGTACTTC. Protein: CASSQDLAGGETQYF.

Details on this clone: The germline gene is not matched at one end of the junction; a read error may be the cause. V is TRBV28 and J is TRBJ2-7; 9 bases agree with TRBD1. This CDR3 has 16 residues. Germline values: CDR1 MDHEN, CDR2 SYDVKM. The CDR3 protein is CASSFSVGQGSHEQYF. The CDR3 coding sequence is TGTGCCAGCAGTTTTTCTGTGGGACAGGGCTCCCACGAGCAGTACTTC.

V gene TRBV30 combines with J gene TRBJ1-6; a possible D gene is TRBD1 (6 bases). The CDR3 loop spans 14 amino acids. Germline lookup yields CDR1 GTSNPN and CDR2 SVGIG (reference sequence). Trimming shortened V by 1 base and J by 9 bases, and 13 bases separated the two germline ends. The CDR3 nucleotides are TGTGCCTGGAGTGCTCAAGGGGGGGGTTCACCCCTCCACTTT. Translating it yields CAWSAQGGGSPLHF. Full variable domain (rest looked up from reference TRBV30 and TRBJ1-6): SQTIHQWPATLVQPVGSPLSLECTVEGTSNPNLYWYRQAAGRGLQLLFYSVGIGQISSEVPQNLSASRPQDRQFILSSKKLLLSDSGFYLCAWSAQGGGSPLHFGNGTRLTVT.

V usage is TRBV6-5 and J usage is TRBJ1-5; D call uncertain. The CDR3 length is 14 residues. The V gene lost 0 bases and the J gene lost 6 bases, with 9 bases spanning the gap. Germline CDR1 is MNHEY and CDR2 is SVGAGI. The chain's CDR3 is CASSYSESFQPQHF. In DNA, the CDR3 is TGTGCCAGCAGTTACTCGGAATCTTTTCAGCCCCAGCATTTT.

V and J are TRBV29-1 and TRBJ1-2; D is undetermined. Trimming left V 5 bases short and J 5 bases short, with 12 bases between. The CDR3 is 12 amino acids. CDR1 and CDR2 from the germline V gene are SQVTM and ANQGSEA. The CDR3 DNA is TGCAGCGTTACGACGGCCTCGTATGGCTACACCTTC. It codes for CSVTTASYGYTF.

The V and J genes are TRBV7-2 and TRBJ1-4; D unclear. Trimming took off 3 bases at V and 10 bases at J, with 18 bases between the two ends. There are 15 residues in the CDR3. From germline, CDR1 is SGHTA and CDR2 FQGNSA. CDR3 nucleotides: TGTGCCAGCAGCTTCCGGAGTTCCTATGAAGGAAAACTGTTTTTT. It specifies CASSFRSSYEGKLFF.

A note on this clone: The same CDR3 is also encoded by other DNA sequences in this sample. The chain has TRBV5-1 and TRBJ2-5; TRBD1 matches at 7 bases. The CDR3 length is 14 residues. J lost 2 bases, V lost 3 bases, and 4 bases had no gene match. Germline CDR1 is SGHRS and CDR2 is YFSETQ. Written as DNA, the CDR3 is TGCGCCAGCAGCTCCGGGACAGCGCAAGAGACCCAGTACTTC. Amino acid sequence: CASSSGTAQETQYF.